This T cell receptor (delta chain) was documented in a study of γδ T cells in repeated Plasmodium falciparum infection. Study context: Malian children with intense seasonal malaria exposure were compared with matched Australian children.

Gammadelta T cells were flow-sorted from PBMC into Vgamma9/Vdelta2+ and Vdelta2-negative populations for bulk analysis. General study points: Malian children's Vdelta2-negative repertoires appeared more expanded and less diverse than Australians'. Over time and infection, Vgamma9/Vdelta2+ repertoires remained highly stable and polyclonal.

TCRdb re-called the multiplex PCR reads with CATT. This sample has around 86,000 delta-chain clones, with approximately 1.4% found just once. Germline V gene data show CDR1 as GEAIGNYY and CDR2 as EKD. The CDR3 has 21 amino acids. A note on this clone: Antigen unknown. The protein held in TCRdb is that of a much larger clone and does not match this DNA's translation at residue 4, likely because of a read error; the protein shown is translated from the DNA.

The sequenced material came from gamma-delta T cells from blood. The chain recombines TRDV2 with TRDJ1; 11 bases line up with TRDD3. No J segment appears in TCRdb, so it was assigned here by matching the sequence to germline. The TCR originated in a pool of human donors (malaria-infected and uninfected, not separated). CDR3 in DNA: TGTGCCTGTGGCACCGCAAGCCCCTTGGGGGATACGAGCTCGTGCACCGATAAACTCATCTTT. It encodes CACGTASPLGDTSSCTDKLIF.